This T cell receptor (beta chain) is from a study of CD8 T cells in Susac syndrome (dated by TCRdb to about 2019). About the study as a whole: The study used repertoire sequencing to test whether antigen drove CD8+ T cell activation and differentiation in Susac syndrome. The study compared CD8+ T cell repertoire clonality among 12 healthy donors, about 14 Susac syndrome patients and roughly 16 multiple sclerosis patients. General conclusions and limits of the study: The study acknowledged that relatively few individuals were included in the TCR sequencing and HLA analysis.

High-throughput TCR beta sequencing profiled peripheral blood CD8+ and CD4+ T cells from healthy donors, Susac syndrome patients and multiple sclerosis patients. Treatment-naive patients with stable or active relapsing-remitting disease fulfilling revised McDonald criteria were used as multiple sclerosis controls. CD8+ TEMRA cells were enriched by FACS, while bulk CD8+ and CD4+ T cells were purified by magnetic negative isolation. Blood was drawn into EDTA tubes, processed within 24 hours, and PBMCs were isolated by density gradient centrifugation. PBMCs intended for TCR sequencing were cryopreserved in liquid nitrogen and were subsequently thawed in a 37 degrees C water bath. The sorted or isolated CD4+, CD8+ and CD8+ TEMRA cells had a purity of 90% or higher. CDR1 is given as LGHDT and CDR2 as YNNKEL, both from the germline V gene (reference sequence). V sheds 8 bases and J sheds 7 bases, leaving 14 bases between their ends. The CDR3 sequence holds 13 residues, the cysteine and phenylalanine included. CDR3 DNA is the only sequence kept; it has 39 bases, read in frame from the first base.

RNA was extracted with the RNeasy kit and roughly 0.45 to 1 ug was reverse transcribed using random hexamers. The immunoSEQ multiplex PCR assay, covering 54 Vbeta and 13 Jbeta segments, was used to amplify TCR beta CDR3 regions. PCR amplification bias was corrected by using a synthetic template baseline for primer optimization and computational correction. The authors' analysis ran thus. Only productive sequences were kept, with reads annotated to V, D and J genes according to IMGT and analyzed in immunoSEQ Analyzer. To calculate clonality, Shannon entropy was normalized by log2 of the number of productive unique sequences and then subtracted from one. For each patient and control, public and private clones were evaluated among the 100 most prevalent clones. Susac-specific clones were defined as absent from healthy and MS cohorts, around 1,000 published viral clones and other ImmuneACCESS disease sequences. Using fastp trimming at Q25 and MiXCR clonotype assembly, TCRdb reanalyzed the public sequencing data and kept in-frame beta chains. A single entry per CDR3 protein holds the most common genes and DNA from its merged rows. Clone size and V and J calls follow TCRdb, not the original study. For this sample the table gives just over 150,000 distinct CDR3 sequences, of which just under 95% were detected only once. More than 0.2% of the sample belongs to the ten largest clones.

On this clonotype: Its antigen target is currently unknown. No clone much larger than this one lies a single base away; base qualities are absent.

This sequence originates from a human donor with multiple sclerosis. The rearranged segments are TRBV3-1 and TRBJ2-2; D gene: possibly TRBD1, on 6 matching bases. The sample was CD8+ T cells from PBMCs. DNA sequence: TGTGCCAGCCTACAGGGTAGTTACGGGGAGCTGTTTTTT. Its protein is CASLQGSYGELFF.